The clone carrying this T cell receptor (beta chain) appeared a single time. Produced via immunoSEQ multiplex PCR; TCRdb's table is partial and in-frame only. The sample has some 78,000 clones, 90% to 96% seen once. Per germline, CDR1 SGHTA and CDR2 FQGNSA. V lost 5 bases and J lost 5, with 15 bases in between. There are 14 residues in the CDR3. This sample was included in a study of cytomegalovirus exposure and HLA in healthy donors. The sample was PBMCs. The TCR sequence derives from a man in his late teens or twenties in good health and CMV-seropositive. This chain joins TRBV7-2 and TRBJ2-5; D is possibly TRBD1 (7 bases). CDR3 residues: CASSLSTGRETQYF. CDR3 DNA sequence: TGTGCCAGCAGCCTCTCGACAGGGAGGGAGACCCAGTACTTC.